This is a list of T cell receptor beta chains from one sample in a study of spatial heterogeneity in lung cancer. MiXCR, applied by TCRdb to the 5' RACE reads, yields one record per CDR3 protein. The repertoire has about 52,000 distinct CDR3 sequences, more than 6.5% of them found once; the top ten carry around 38%. The source material was PBMCs, sampled at follow-up. All receptors derive from a female donor with early-stage non-small cell lung cancer. Each CDR3 is given with its conserved first and last residue. A D gene is named only where the DNA matches it firmly. Only part of the rows carry a size: once, few, many, or a class if the clone is expanded.

.,TRBJ2-5,TRBV9,few,CASSVEARSTETQYF,TGTGCCAGCAGCGTAGAGGCTAGGAGTACAGAGACCCAGTACTTC
.,TRBJ2-3,TRBV4-3,many,CASSPRSIADTQYF,TGCGCCAGCAGCCCCCGATCGATCGCGGATACGCAGTATTTT
TRBD1,TRBJ2-2,TRBV2,.,CASSGTGATGELFF,TGTGCCAGCAGCGGGACAGGGGCTACCGGGGAGCTGTTTTTT
.,TRBJ2-5,TRBV29-1,many,CSVEDRETQYF,TGCAGCGTTGAAGATCGGGAGACCCAGTACTTC
.,TRBJ2-2,TRBV7-9,.,CASRIEDSRSLFF,TGTGCCAGCAGAATAGAGGACTCCCGCTCGCTGTTTTTT
.,TRBJ1-6,TRBV12-3/TRBV12-4,many,CASSAQGQGSPLHF,TGTGCCAGCAGCGCCCAGGGGCAAGGGTCACCCCTCCACTTT
TRBD1,TRBJ2-7,TRBV15,.,CATSSWDRGSYEQYF,TGTGCCACCAGCAGCTGGGACAGGGGGTCCTACGAGCAGTACTTC
.,TRBJ1-2,TRBV6-5,few,CASSYSSGRRYGYTF,TGTGCCAGCAGTTACTCGAGCGGACGGCGCTATGGCTACACCTTC
TRBD1,TRBJ2-3,TRBV5-1,few,CASIPTGVTDTQYF,TGCGCCAGCATCCCGACAGGGGTCACAGATACGCAGTATTTT
.,TRBJ1-2,TRBV5-6,few,CASTPDSRGYGYTF,TGTGCCAGCACTCCGGACAGCAGGGGATATGGCTACACCTTC
.,TRBJ2-3,TRBV2,many,CASSALTHTDTQYF,TGTGCCAGCAGTGCTTTAACGCACACAGATACGCAGTATTTT
.,TRBJ1-5,TRBV7-2,few,CASSAERVNQPQHF,TGTGCCAGCAGCGCTGAGAGGGTTAATCAGCCCCAGCATTTT
.,TRBJ2-2,TRBV7-9,many,CASSLRDTGELFF,TGTGCCAGCAGCTTAAGGGACACCGGGGAGCTGTTTTTT
.,TRBJ1-5,TRBV12-3/TRBV12-4,.,CASTTDSNQPQHF,TGTGCCAGCACCACGGACAGTAATCAGCCCCAGCATTTT
TRBD1,TRBJ2-2,TRBV19,many,CASSIRGQVVTKNTGELFF,TGTGCCAGTAGTATAAGGGGACAGGTCGTGACAAAAAACACCGGGGAGCTGTTTTTT
.,TRBJ1-6,TRBV5-1,many,CASSHGQPLVNSPLHF,TGCGCCAGCAGCCATGGACAGCCCCTCGTAAATTCACCCCTCCACTTT
.,TRBJ1-2,TRBV7-2,many,CASSLGLLEVRRGYTF,TGTGCCAGCAGCTTAGGCCTTTTAGAGGTTCGCCGGGGCTACACCTTC
.,TRBJ1-3,TRBV18,many,CASSSGSAGNTIYF,TGTGCCAGCTCATCCGGGTCGGCTGGAAACACCATATATTTT
.,TRBJ1-2,TRBV5-4,many,CASSLDGNYGYTF,TGTGCCAGCAGCTTGGACGGGAACTATGGCTACACCTTC
.,TRBJ2-7,TRBV5-1,many,CASSRYVTGAFYEQYF,TGCGCCAGCAGTCGTTACGTGACAGGAGCTTTCTACGAGCAGTACTTC
.,TRBJ2-7,TRBV20-1,.,CSARVYGQKGTYEQYF,TGCAGTGCTAGAGTATACGGACAGAAAGGAACCTACGAGCAGTACTTC
TRBD1,TRBJ2-7,TRBV11-3,.,CASSPGQGGIYEQYF,TGTGCCAGCAGCCCCGGACAGGGTGGGATCTACGAGCAGTACTTC
.,TRBJ1-2,TRBV29-1,many,CSVEQTNYGYTF,TGCAGCGTTGAACAGACGAACTATGGCTACACCTTC
TRBD1,TRBJ2-1,TRBV14,many,CASSQYRDSSYNEQFF,TGTGCCAGCAGCCAGTACCGGGACAGCTCCTACAATGAGCAGTTCTTC
TRBD1,TRBJ1-5,TRBV7-9,many,CASSPLDREGAQHF,TGTGCCAGCAGCCCGCTGGACAGGGAAGGGGCCCAGCATTTT
.,TRBJ1-5,TRBV29-1,.,CGVGTYSNQPQHF,TGCGGGGTGGGGACTTATAGCAATCAGCCCCAGCATTTT
.,TRBJ1-5,TRBV5-6,many,CASSSQGSGQPQHF,TGTGCCAGCAGCTCGCAGGGTAGCGGCCAGCCCCAGCATTTT
.,TRBJ2-3,TRBV20-1,.,CSAQVQKGDTQYF,TGCAGTGCTCAGGTCCAGAAGGGGGATACGCAGTATTTT
.,TRBJ1-2,TRBV20-1,.,CSARDRQGRRGYTF,TGCAGTGCTAGAGATCGGCAGGGACGGCGAGGCTACACCTTC
TRBD1,TRBJ1-1,TRBV29-1,.,CSAGQVKSAFF,TGCAGCGCTGGACAGGTCAAATCAGCTTTCTTT
.,TRBJ1-2,TRBV29-1,few,CSAGTGISYGYTF,TGCAGCGCCGGGACCGGTATCTCGTACGGCTACACCTTC
.,TRBJ1-5,TRBV7-9,.,CASSFERRQPQHF,TGTGCCAGCAGCTTTGAGAGGCGTCAGCCCCAGCATTTT
TRBD2,TRBJ2-5,TRBV29-1,many,CSVDLRGGETQYF,TGCAGCGTTGATTTGCGCGGGGGTGAGACCCAGTACTTC
TRBD1,TRBJ2-5,TRBV19,.,CASRDRGIEETQYF,TGTGCCAGTAGGGACAGGGGGATCGAGGAGACCCAGTACTTC
TRBD2,TRBJ2-7,TRBV20-1,few,CSARDSGVQYF,TGCAGTGCTAGAGATAGCGGGGTGCAGTACTTC
.,TRBJ2-6,TRBV18,many,CASSTTGSGANVLTF,TGTGCCAGCTCGACGACAGGCTCTGGGGCCAACGTCCTGACTTTC
TRBD2,TRBJ2-7,TRBV7-2,few,CASSSSGGYSYEQYF,TGTGCCAGCAGCTCTAGCGGGGGGTACTCCTACGAGCAGTACTTC
.,TRBJ2-3,TRBV20-1,many,CSVGRGPLTDTQYF,TGCAGTGTGGGCCGTGGGCCCCTCACAGATACGCAGTATTTT
.,TRBJ1-5,TRBV5-1,medium-sized,CASSPGGFNQPQHF,TGCGCCAGCAGCCCGGGGGGGTTCAATCAGCCCCAGCATTTT
.,TRBJ2-3,TRBV13,many,CASSSADRATDTQYF,TGTGCCAGCAGCTCCGCGGACAGAGCCACAGATACGCAGTATTTT
.,TRBJ1-3,TRBV10-2,.,CASSEDGSSGNTIYF,TGCGCCAGCAGTGAGGACGGGAGCTCTGGAAACACCATATATTTT
TRBD1,TRBJ1-2,TRBV3-1,many,CASSQTTGRYGYTF,TGTGCCAGCAGCCAAACGACAGGGAGATATGGCTACACCTTC
.,TRBJ2-2,TRBV3-1,few,CASSHRSGNTGELFF,TGTGCCAGCAGCCACCGAAGCGGAAACACCGGGGAGCTGTTTTTT
.,TRBJ2-5,TRBV12-3/TRBV12-4,few,CASTGPAARTQYF,TGTGCCAGCACGGGACCGGCGGCCCGGACCCAGTACTTC
.,TRBJ1-1,TRBV28,few,CASSSTGTEAFF,TGTGCCAGCAGTTCGACGGGCACTGAAGCTTTCTTT
TRBD2,TRBJ2-1,TRBV5-1,.,CASSLPSGAYNEQFF,TGCGCCAGCAGCTTGCCGAGCGGGGCTTACAATGAGCAGTTCTTC
.,TRBJ2-5,TRBV7-3,many,CASSIGTSETQYF,TGTGCCAGCAGCATTGGAACTAGCGAGACCCAGTACTTC
TRBD1,TRBJ1-1,TRBV9,many,CASSGGQVMNTEAFF,TGTGCCAGCAGCGGGGGACAGGTTATGAACACTGAAGCTTTCTTT
.,TRBJ2-2,TRBV29-1,many,CSVAGLDTGELFF,TGCAGCGTTGCGGGGCTGGACACCGGGGAGCTGTTTTTT
TRBD2,TRBJ2-1,TRBV3-1,many,CASSQTGSGAYNEQFF,TGTGCCAGCAGCCAGACCGGGAGCGGGGCCTACAATGAGCAGTTCTTC